This TCR beta chain was recorded in a study of T cell repertoires in cytomegalovirus infection. Study background: Public TCR beta signatures indicated both CMV infection and matching HLA type.

One entry per CDR3 protein results from TCRdb running MiXCR on the reads. The table has about 440,000 distinct CDR3 sequences, about a third seen once; the top ten hold approximately 15%. Trimming took 5 bases from V and 6 from J, leaving 17 bases between them. Germline V lookup: CDR1 MNHEY, CDR2 SVGAGI. The CDR3 contains 14 residues. Details on this clonotype: The antigen is unknown.

Points from the study as a whole: CMV-specific TCR beta clonotypes restricted by HLA-C were the ones dominating the ex vivo response. The study identified carriers of CMV plus the relevant HLA from cumulative public TCR beta family frequency.

The sequence was obtained from a human donor in good health (CMV status not recorded). Some clones in this sample may be carry-over from other donors' samples. V and J are TRBV6-5 and TRBJ2-7; no firm D call. Sample: PBMCs. In nucleotides, the CDR3 is TGTGCCAGCAGTCCGGACGCCCTGATCGCCGAGCAGTACTTC. It specifies CASSPDALIAEQYF.